The 3 T cell receptor beta chains below all came from one sample that was sequenced in a study of tissue T cells after allogeneic stem cell transplantation. Time point in this sample: mouse harvest day 14 after allogeneic transplant. Each mouse received 10^7 T-cell-depleted marrow cells plus 10^6 splenic CD5+ T cells by tail vein. Here immunoSEQ multiplex PCR was the method, and the copy in TCRdb shows in-frame clones only, minus some. Here the sample spans about 3,100 clones, approximately 44% being singletons. Sequenced: gut tissue. These TCRs come from a female BALB/c mouse given C57BL/6 T cells with graft-versus-host disease after an allogeneic hematopoietic cell transplant.

Worth noting for this clone: Gene names are the mouse ones. Read sequence stops 1 residue before the CDR3 end, and the germline J gene provides the missing end. The V call is TRBV2, the J call TRBJ2-3; 8 bases align to TRBD1. The CDR3 loop spans 15 amino acids. The junction had 4 bases not matched to a gene; V was cut back by 4 bases and J by 1 base. In germline, CDR1 is LGHNA, CDR2 YSYQKL. The CDR3 protein is CASSPPGQGAETLYF. CDR3 bases read: TGTGCCAGCAGCCCTCCGGGACAGGGTGCAGAAACGCTGTAT.

This clone occurred a few times. Genes and germline are mouse. The read ends 1 residue shy of where the CDR3 ends; the end is completed using the germline J gene. The gene calls are TRBV2 and TRBJ2-7; D gene ambiguous. The V end lost 0 bases, the J end lost 4 bases, and 4 bases lay between the germline ends. There are 12 residues in the CDR3. Germline CDR1 and CDR2: LGHNA and YSYQKL. The CDR3 sequence is CASSQDSYEQYF. Partial CDR3 DNA: TGTGCCAGCAGCCAAGACAGTTATGAACAGTAC.

Of note for this clone: The genes and germline here are from mouse. The read terminates 1 residue ahead of where the CDR3 ends, so the germline J gene completes it. V usage is TRBV12-2 and J usage is TRBJ2-4, with 11 bases matching TRBD2. The CDR3 extends over 16 amino acids. CDR1 SGHLS and CDR2 HYDKME come from the germline V gene. Losses at the gene ends were 4 bases for V and 1 base for J; bases not matched to a gene: 6. Incomplete CDR3 DNA: TGTGCCAGCTCACAGGACTGGGGGGCCGGTCAAAACACCTTGTAC. Its protein is CASSQDWGAGQNTLY. The full CDR3 reads CASSQDWGAGQNTLYF.